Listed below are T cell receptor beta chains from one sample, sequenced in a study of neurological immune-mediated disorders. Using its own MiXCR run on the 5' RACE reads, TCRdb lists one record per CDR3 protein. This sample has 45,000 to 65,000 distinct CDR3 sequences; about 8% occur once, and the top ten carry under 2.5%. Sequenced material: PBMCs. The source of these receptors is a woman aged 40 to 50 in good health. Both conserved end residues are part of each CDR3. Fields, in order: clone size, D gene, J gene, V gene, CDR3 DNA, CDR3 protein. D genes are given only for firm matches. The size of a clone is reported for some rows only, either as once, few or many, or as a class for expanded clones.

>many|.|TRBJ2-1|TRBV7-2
TGTGCCAGCAGCTTAGCCTACACGGGTGAGCAGTTCTTC
CASSLAYTGEQFF
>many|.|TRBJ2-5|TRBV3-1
TGTGCCAGCACCAAACAGGGCCTCGGGGAGACCCAGTACTTC
CASTKQGLGETQYF
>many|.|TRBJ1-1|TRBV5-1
TGCGCCAGCAGCTCAGACAGCGGAGTGGGGAACACTGAAGCTTTCTTT
CASSSDSGVGNTEAFF
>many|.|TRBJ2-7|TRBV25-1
TGTGCCAGCAGTGCAGGGGCCTCCTACGAGCAGTACTTC
CASSAGASYEQYF
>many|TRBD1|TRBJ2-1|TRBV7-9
TGTGCCAGCAGCCGGGAAGACAGGGAGTACAATGAGCAGTTCTTC
CASSREDREYNEQFF
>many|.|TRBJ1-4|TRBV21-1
TGTGCCAGCAGCATTTTGGGACAGGGAGGGCCCATGGAACTGTTTTTT
CASSILGQGGPMELFF
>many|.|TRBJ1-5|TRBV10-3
TGTGCCATCAGTGACGTGACCCAAGGGCCCCAGCATTTT
CAISDVTQGPQHF
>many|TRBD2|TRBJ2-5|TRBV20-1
TGCAGTGCTAGTAATAGCGGGGGGGTACAAGAGACCCAGTACTTC
CSASNSGGVQETQYF
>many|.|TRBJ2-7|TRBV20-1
TGCAGTGCTAGAGATCTAGGGGGGATGAACGAGCAGTACTTC
CSARDLGGMNEQYF
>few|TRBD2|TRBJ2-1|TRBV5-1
TGCGCCAGCAGCTTAGCTGCGGGGGGGGCCCGGGAGCAGTTCTTC
CASSLAAGGAREQFF
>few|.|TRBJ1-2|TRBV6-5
TGTGCCAGCAGTTACATTGTATCGGGCGGCTACACCTTC
CASSYIVSGGYTF
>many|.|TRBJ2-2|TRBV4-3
TGCGCCAGCAGCCAGGGGAACACCGGGGAGCTGTTTTTT
CASSQGNTGELFF
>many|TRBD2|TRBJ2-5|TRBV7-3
TGTGCCAGCAGCTCCGGGACTAGCGGGGCCCATGAGACCCAGTACTTC
CASSSGTSGAHETQYF
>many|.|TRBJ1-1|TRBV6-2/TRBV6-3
TGTGCCAGCAGTTACCCCGACATGGCTTTCTTT
CASSYPDMAFF
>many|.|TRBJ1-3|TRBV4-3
TGCGCCAGCAGCCAAGATTCAGGGCAAGCTGGAAACACCATATATTTT
CASSQDSGQAGNTIYF
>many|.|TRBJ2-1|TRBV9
TGTGCCAGCCGGAGTGGGGCCTACAATGAGCAGTTCTTC
CASRSGAYNEQFF
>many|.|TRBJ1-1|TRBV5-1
TGCGCCAGCAGCTTGGACGGGCTCACTGAAGCTTTCTTT
CASSLDGLTEAFF
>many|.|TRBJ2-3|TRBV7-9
TGTGCCAGCAGCCAAGGGGCTGGGCTTAATACGCAGTATTTT
CASSQGAGLNTQYF
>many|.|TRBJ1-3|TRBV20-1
TGCAGTGCTAGAGATGGCAGAGTCTCTGGAAACACCATATATTTT
CSARDGRVSGNTIYF
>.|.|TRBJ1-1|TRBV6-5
TGTGCCAGCAGTTACTCGGCAGGGCTGAACACTGAAGCTTTCTTT
CASSYSAGLNTEAFF
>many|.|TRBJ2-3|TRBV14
TGTGCCAGCAGCCAAGATTGGCAGGGAGAGGTGACAGATACGCAGTATTTT
CASSQDWQGEVTDTQYF
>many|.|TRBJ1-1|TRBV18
TGTGCCAGCTCACCTATCCAAGGAGAGGGCACTGAAGCTTTCTTT
CASSPIQGEGTEAFF
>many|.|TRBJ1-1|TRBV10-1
TGCGCCAGCAGCGCCCAGGGGACTGAAGCTTTCTTT
CASSAQGTEAFF
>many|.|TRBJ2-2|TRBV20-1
TGCAGTGCTCCATTACTCCCCAGCACCATGACCGGGGAGCTGTTTTTT
CSAPLLPSTMTGELFF
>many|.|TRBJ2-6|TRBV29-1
TGCAGCGGCCTCTCTGGGGCCAACGTCCTGACTTTC
CSGLSGANVLTF
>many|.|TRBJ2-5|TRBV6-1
TGTGCCAGCAGGGACACCGGGAGTAAAGAGACCCAGTACTTC
CASRDTGSKETQYF
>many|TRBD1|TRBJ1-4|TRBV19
TGTGCCAGTAGAGACAGGGGCAGGAAACTGTTTTTT
CASRDRGRKLFF
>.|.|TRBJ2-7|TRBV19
TGTGCCAGTGCAGGGGCCTACGAGCAGTACTTC
CASAGAYEQYF
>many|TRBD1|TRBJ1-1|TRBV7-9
TGTGCCAGCAGCTTTAAACGGACAGGGGCGGACACTGAAGCTTTCTTT
CASSFKRTGADTEAFF
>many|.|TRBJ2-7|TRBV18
TGTGCCAGCTCAGAAAGGGACGGTCCCTACGAGCAGTACTTC
CASSERDGPYEQYF
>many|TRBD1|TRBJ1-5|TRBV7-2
TGTGCCAGCAGCCCTCGGACAGGGGGTATGGATCAGCCCCAGCATTTT
CASSPRTGGMDQPQHF
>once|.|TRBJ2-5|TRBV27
TGTGCCAGCAGTTCCGGTCCAACAGAGACCCAATACTTC
CASSSGPTETQYF
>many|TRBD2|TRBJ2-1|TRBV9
TGTGCCAGCAGCGTAACTAGCGGGAGGAACGATGAGCAGTTCTTC
CASSVTSGRNDEQFF
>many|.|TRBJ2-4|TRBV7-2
TGTGCCAGCAGCTTATCGACGGCCAAAAACATTCAGTACTTC
CASSLSTAKNIQYF
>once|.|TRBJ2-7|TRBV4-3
TGCGCCAACAGCCAAGGACTCGATACGATGTACGAGCAGTACTTC
CANSQGLDTMYEQYF
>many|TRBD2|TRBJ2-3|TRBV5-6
TGTGCCAGCAGCTCGCCAGCGGGGGTTAGCACAGATACGCAGTATTTT
CASSSPAGVSTDTQYF
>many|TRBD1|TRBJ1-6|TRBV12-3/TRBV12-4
TGTGCCAGCAGGACCAGGGGGCCTGATTCACCCCTCCACTTT
CASRTRGPDSPLHF
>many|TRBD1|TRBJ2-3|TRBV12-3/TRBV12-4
TGTGCCAGCAGTTTAGGGATAGGGGGCCCCACAGATACGCAGTATTTT
CASSLGIGGPTDTQYF
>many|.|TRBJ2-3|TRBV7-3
TGTGCCAGCAGCCCGCGGACTGGGACAGATACGCAGTATTTT
CASSPRTGTDTQYF
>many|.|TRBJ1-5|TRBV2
TGTGCCAGCAGTGTTGGTGAGGATCAGCCCCAGCATTTT
CASSVGEDQPQHF
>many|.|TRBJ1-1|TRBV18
TGTGCCAGCTCACAATACACGAACACTGAAGCTTTCTTT
CASSQYTNTEAFF